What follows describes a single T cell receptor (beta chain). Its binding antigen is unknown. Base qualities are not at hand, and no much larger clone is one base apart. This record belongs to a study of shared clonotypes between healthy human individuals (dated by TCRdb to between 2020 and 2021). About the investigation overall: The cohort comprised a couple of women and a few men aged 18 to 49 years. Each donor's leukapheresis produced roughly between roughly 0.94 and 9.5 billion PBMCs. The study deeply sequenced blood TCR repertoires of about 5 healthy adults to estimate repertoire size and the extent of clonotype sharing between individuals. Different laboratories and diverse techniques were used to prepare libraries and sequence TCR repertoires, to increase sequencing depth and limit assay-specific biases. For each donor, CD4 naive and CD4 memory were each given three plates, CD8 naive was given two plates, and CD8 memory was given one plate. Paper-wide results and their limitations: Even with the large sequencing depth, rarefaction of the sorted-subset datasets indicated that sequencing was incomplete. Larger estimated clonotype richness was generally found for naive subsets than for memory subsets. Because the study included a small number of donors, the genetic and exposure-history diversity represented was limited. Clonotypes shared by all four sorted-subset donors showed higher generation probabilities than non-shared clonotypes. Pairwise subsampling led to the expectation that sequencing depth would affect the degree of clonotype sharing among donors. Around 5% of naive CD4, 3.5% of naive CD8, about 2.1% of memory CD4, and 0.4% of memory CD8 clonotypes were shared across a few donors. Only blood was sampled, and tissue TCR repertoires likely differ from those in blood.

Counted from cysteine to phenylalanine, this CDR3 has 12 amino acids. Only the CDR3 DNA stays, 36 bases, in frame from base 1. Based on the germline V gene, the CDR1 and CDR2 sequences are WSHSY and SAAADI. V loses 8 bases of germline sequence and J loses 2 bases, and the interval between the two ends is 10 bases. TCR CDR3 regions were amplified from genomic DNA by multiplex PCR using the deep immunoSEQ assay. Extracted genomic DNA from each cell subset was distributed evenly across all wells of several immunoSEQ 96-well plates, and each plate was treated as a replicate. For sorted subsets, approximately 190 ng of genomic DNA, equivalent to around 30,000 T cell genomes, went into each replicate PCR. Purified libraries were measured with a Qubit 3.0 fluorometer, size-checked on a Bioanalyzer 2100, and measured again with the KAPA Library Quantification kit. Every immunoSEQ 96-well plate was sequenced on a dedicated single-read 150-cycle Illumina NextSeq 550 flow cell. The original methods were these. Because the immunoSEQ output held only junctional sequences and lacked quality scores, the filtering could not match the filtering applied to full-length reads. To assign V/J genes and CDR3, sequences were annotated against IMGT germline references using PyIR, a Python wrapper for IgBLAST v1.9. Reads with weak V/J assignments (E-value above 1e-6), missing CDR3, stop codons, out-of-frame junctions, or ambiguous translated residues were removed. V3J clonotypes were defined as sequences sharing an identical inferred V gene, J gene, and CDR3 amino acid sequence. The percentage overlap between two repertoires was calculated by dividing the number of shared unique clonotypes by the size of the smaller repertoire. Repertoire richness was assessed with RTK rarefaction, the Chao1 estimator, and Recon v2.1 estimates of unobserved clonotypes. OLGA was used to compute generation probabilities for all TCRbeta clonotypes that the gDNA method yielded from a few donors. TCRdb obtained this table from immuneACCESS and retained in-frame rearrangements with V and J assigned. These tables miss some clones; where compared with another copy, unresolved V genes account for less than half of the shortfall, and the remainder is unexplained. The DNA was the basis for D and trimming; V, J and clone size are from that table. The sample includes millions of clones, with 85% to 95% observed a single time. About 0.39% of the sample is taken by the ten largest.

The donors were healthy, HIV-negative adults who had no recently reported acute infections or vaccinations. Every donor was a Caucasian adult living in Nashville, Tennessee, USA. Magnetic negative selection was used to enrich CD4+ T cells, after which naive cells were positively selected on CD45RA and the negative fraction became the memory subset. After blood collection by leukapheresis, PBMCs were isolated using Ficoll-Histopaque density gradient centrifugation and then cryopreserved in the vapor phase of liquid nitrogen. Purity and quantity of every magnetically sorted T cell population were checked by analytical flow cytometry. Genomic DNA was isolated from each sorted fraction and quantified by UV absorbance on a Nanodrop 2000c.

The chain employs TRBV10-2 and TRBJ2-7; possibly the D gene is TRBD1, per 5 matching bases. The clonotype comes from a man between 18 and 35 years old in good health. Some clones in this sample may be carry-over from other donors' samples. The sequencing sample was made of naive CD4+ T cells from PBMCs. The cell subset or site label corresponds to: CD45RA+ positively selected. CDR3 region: CASLRQPYEQYF. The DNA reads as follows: TGCGCCAGCCTAAGACAGCCCTACGAGCAGTACTTC.